This TCR beta chain was captured by sequencing in a study of cytomegalovirus exposure and HLA in healthy donors. Regarding the study as a whole: An analysis done earlier found most TCR beta V segments productive about 87% or about 30% of the time. It was likely that a cluster of highly shared sequence variants was a sequencing artifact. Associated with cytomegalovirus, according to the listing, were around 160 TCR beta chains.

With regard to this clone: Its antigen is undetermined.

The donors, nominally healthy at sampling, likely had unrecorded immune exposures. Both 60 Vbeta primers and 13 Jbeta primers went into the PCR. TCRdb's copy holds only in-frame clones and misses some; the assay was immunoSEQ multiplex PCR. In the table there are about 180,000 clones, over 75% of which are singletons. The TCR originated in a man aged 55-75 years in good health and CMV-seronegative. The sequenced sample consisted of PBMCs.

CDR3 bases: TGCGCCAGCAGTCTAGCTAACACCGGGGAGCTGTTTTTT. Amino acids: CASSLANTGELFF. The V and J genes are TRBV5-1 and TRBJ2-2; a weak D match, TRBD2 (5 bases). This CDR3 spans 13 amino acids. Trimming stripped 5 bases from V and 2 bases from J, with 7 bases between. The germline V gene has CDR1 SGHRS and CDR2 YFSETQ. Full variable domain (rest looked up from reference TRBV5-1 and TRBJ2-2): KAGVTQTPRYLIKTRGQQVTLSCSPISGHRSVSWYQQTPGQGLQFLFEYFSETQRNKGNFPGRFSGRQFSNSRSEMNVSTLELGDSALYLCASSLANTGELFFGEGSRLTVL.